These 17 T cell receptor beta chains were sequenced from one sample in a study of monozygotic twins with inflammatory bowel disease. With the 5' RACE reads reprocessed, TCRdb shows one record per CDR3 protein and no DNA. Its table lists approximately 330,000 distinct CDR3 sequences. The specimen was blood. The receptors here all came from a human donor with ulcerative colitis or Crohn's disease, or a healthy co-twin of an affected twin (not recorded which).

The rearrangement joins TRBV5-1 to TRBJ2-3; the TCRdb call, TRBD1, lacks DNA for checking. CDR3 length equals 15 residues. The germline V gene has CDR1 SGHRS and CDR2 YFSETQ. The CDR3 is CASSYGTGATDTQYF.

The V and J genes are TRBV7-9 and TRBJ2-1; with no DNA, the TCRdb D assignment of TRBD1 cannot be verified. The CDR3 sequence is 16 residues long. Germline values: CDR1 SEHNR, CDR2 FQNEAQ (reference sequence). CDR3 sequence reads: CASSPSLLQGALGQFF.

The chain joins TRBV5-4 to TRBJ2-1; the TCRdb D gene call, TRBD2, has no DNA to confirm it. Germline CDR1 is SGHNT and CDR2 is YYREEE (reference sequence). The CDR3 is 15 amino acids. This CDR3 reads CASSQGLAGEEEQFF.

The CDR3 spells CASSVGTWGSYEQYF. The rearrangement links TRBV9 to TRBJ2-7; TCRdb calls TRBD1, which cannot be checked without DNA. Germline lookup yields CDR1 SGDLS and CDR2 YYNGEE. This CDR3 spans 15 amino acids. The full variable domain, in which reference TRBV9 and TRBJ2-7 provide the parts outside the CDR3, is DSGVTQTPKHLITATGQRVTLRCSPRSGDLSVYWYQQSLDQGLQFLIQYYNGEERAKGNILERFSAQQFPDLHSELNLSSLELGDSALYFCASSVGTWGSYEQYFGPGTRLTVT.

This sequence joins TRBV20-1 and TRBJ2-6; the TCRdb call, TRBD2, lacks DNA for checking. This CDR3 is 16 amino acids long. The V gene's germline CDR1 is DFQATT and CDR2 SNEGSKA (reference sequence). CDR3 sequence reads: CSVEGQKSSGANVLTF.

The CDR3 loop reads CASSPTGQGAYEQYF. This sequence joins TRBV7-9 and TRBJ2-7; without DNA, the TCRdb call of TRBD1 cannot be checked. Germline V lookup: CDR1 SEHNR, CDR2 FQNEAQ (reference sequence). This CDR3 has 15 residues.

The CDR3 is CASSLDSLDSPFHF. The chain is built from TRBV5-4 and TRBJ1-6. This CDR3 has 14 amino acids. Germline V gene sequence: CDR1 SGHNT, CDR2 YYREEE (reference sequence).

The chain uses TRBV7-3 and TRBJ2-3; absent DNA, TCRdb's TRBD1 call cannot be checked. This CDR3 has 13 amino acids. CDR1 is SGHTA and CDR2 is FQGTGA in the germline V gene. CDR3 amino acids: CASSPLDTDTQYF.

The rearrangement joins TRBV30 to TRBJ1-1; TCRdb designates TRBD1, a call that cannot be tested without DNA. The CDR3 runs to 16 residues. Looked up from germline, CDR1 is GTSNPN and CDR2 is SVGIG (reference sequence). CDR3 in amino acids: CAWRRFAGRVDTEAFF. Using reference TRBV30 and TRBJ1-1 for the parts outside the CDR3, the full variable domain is SQTIHQWPATLVQPVGSPLSLECTVEGTSNPNLYWYRQAAGRGLQLLFYSVGIGQISSEVPQNLSASRPQDRQFILSSKKLLLSDSGFYLCAWRRFAGRVDTEAFFGQGTRLTVV.

The CDR3 loop reads CASSYREGPPYTF. The chain couples TRBV7-9 to TRBJ1-2. This CDR3 has 13 amino acids. CDR1 SEHNR and CDR2 FQNEAQ come from the germline V gene (reference sequence).

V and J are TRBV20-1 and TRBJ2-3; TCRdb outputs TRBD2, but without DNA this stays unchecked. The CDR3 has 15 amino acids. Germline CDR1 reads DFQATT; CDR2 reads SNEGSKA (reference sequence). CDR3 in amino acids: CSVILASGGSDTQYF.

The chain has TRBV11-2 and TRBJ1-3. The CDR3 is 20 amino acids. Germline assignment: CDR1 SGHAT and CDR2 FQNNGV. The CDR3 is CASSFKTGSGRDNSGNTIYF.

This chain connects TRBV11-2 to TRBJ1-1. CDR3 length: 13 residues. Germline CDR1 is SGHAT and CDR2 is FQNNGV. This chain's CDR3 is CASSSGSFFEAFF.

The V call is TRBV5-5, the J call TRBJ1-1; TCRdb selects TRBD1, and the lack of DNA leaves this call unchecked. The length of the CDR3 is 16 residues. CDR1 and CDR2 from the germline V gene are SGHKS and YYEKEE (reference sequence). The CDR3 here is CASRPRTGAGDTEAFF.

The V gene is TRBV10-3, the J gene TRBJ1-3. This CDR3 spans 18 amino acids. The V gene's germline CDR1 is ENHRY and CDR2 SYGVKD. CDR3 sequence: CAISSHLATAGSGNTIYF.

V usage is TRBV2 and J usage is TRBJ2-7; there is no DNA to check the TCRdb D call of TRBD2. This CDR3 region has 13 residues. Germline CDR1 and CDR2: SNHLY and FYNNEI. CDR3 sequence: CASSGGGFYEQYF.

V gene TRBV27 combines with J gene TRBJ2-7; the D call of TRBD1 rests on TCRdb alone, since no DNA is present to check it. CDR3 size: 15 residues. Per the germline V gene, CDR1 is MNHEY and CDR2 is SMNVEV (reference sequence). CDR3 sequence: CASRQTGTLAYEQYF.